This passage covers 20 T cell receptor beta chains from one sample sequenced in a study of cytomegalovirus exposure and HLA in healthy donors (dated by TCRdb to 2017 to 2019). Receptor amplification or capture employed the immunoSEQ multiplex PCR assay. For the multiplex PCR, a mixture combining 60 forward primers for TCR Vbeta segments and 13 reverse primers for TCR Jbeta segments was used. What TCRdb holds here is the immuneACCESS table cut down to in-frame rearrangements. Part of the clones is not present; checked against another copy, under half of the missing clones reflect an unresolved V gene, and the others are unexplained. This sample gives about 55,000 clones in total; roughly 80% of them show up just once. The top ten clones comprise 1.5% to 2% of the sample. Sequencing was carried out using PBMCs. Source of these receptors: a man aged 30 to 45 in good health and CMV-seronegative.

The chain couples TRBV28 to TRBJ2-7, with TRBD1 identical over 7 bases. The ends lost 5 bases at V and 3 bases at J; junction bases unmatched: 10. The CDR3 consists of 15 residues. Per germline, CDR1 MDHEN and CDR2 SYDVKM. CDR3 sequence: CASSTGRDSRYEQYF. CDR3 in DNA: TGTGCCAGCAGTACTGGACGGGACAGCCGCTACGAGCAGTACTTC.

A few counts support this clone. The CDR3 DNA is TGCGCCAGCAGCCAAGATTTACAGCCAACATTCTATGGCTACACCTTC. This translates into CASSQDLQPTFYGYTF. This rearrangement joins TRBV4-3 to TRBJ1-2; D gene uncertain. Germline V gene data show CDR1 as LGHNA and CDR2 as YSLEER. This CDR3 spans 16 amino acids. V was pared by 0 bases and J by 4 bases, with 15 bases between.

The gene calls are TRBV5-1 and TRBJ2-2; D is unresolved. The CDR3 length is 14 residues. Germline lookup yields CDR1 SGHRS and CDR2 YFSETQ. The germline V and J ends were trimmed by 5 bases and 0 bases, with 8 bases remaining between them. Here the CDR3 reads CASSPGSNTGELFF. As DNA, the CDR3 is TGCGCCAGCAGTCCGGGTTCGAACACCGGGGAGCTGTTTTTT.

This CDR3 reads CAIRGRENTEAFF. The CDR3 coding sequence is TGTGCCATCAGAGGACGGGAGAACACTGAAGCTTTCTTT. This sequence joins TRBV10-3 and TRBJ1-1; D gene unclear. CDR1 is ENHRY and CDR2 is SYGVKD in the germline V gene. CDR3 size: 13 residues. Deletions cut 6 bases from V and 1 base from J, with 9 bases between.

V and J are TRBV5-1 and TRBJ2-3, with TRBD2 matching 14 bases. Germline V gene lookup returns CDR1 SGHRS and CDR2 YFSETQ. V was clipped by 4 bases and J by 5 bases; unmatched bases: 9. CDR3 size: 17 residues. The CDR3 region is CASSPWGLAGEVDTQYF. CDR3 DNA sequence: TGCGCCAGCAGCCCCTGGGGACTAGCGGGAGAGGTAGATACGCAGTATTTT.

The chain combines TRBV28 with TRBJ1-2; D is perhaps TRBD1 (6 bases). CDR3 length: 11 residues. Trimming removed 7 bases from V and 7 bases from J, with 10 bases in between. Germline CDR1 and CDR2: MDHEN and SYDVKM. The CDR3: CASNDRIGYTF. In DNA form, the CDR3 reads TGTGCCAGCAATGACAGGATTGGCTACACCTTC.

This clone appeared a few times. The V and J genes are TRBV10-3 and TRBJ2-5; D is undetermined. CDR3 length: 14 amino acids. Germline assignment: CDR1 ENHRY and CDR2 SYGVKD. V was trimmed by 2 bases and J by 0 bases, leaving 7 bases between them. Here the CDR3 reads CAISETTYQETQYF. The CDR3 DNA sequence: TGTGCCATCAGTGAGACAACGTACCAAGAGACCCAGTACTTC.

CDR3 residues: CASSFFAGSSYNEQFF. CDR3 sequence (DNA): TGTGCCAGCAGCTTCTTTGCGGGGTCCTCCTACAATGAGCAGTTCTTC. This rearrangement joins TRBV7-2 to TRBJ2-1; D perhaps matches TRBD2 (6 bases). The CDR3 runs 16 residues. V dropped 3 bases and J dropped 0 bases, with 12 bases sitting between them. CDR1 and CDR2 (germline): SGHTA, FQGNSA.

Here the CDR3 reads CASSIDRDQPQHF. The CDR3 DNA reads as TGTGCCAGTAGTATAGACAGGGATCAGCCCCAGCATTTT. J is TRBJ1-5 and V is TRBV19, with D maybe TRBD1 (5 bases). The CDR3 runs 13 residues. Germline values: CDR1 LNHDA, CDR2 SQIVND (reference sequence). Trimming took off 0 bases at V and 5 bases at J, with 5 bases between the two ends.

In DNA form, the CDR3 reads TGTGCCAGCAGCTTGGGATCTCGGGGCACTGAAGCTTTCTTT. Translated, it gives CASSLGSRGTEAFF. The chain carries TRBV7-2 and TRBJ1-1; D is unclear. CDR3 length equals 14 residues. CDR1 and CDR2 from the germline V gene are SGHTA and FQGNSA. V was cut by 3 bases and J by 4 bases, with 12 bases left in between.

V usage is TRBV11-3 and J usage is TRBJ2-7, with D perhaps TRBD2 (5 bases). V lost 2 bases and J 11 bases, leaving 13 bases between the germline ends. The CDR3 runs to 12 residues. Germline V gives CDR1 SGHNT, CDR2 YENEEA. The CDR3 nucleotides read TGTGCCAGCAGCTTAAGACAAGACGGGGAGTACTTC. Encoded protein: CASSLRQDGEYF.

The DNA of the CDR3 is TGTGCCAGCAGTGTTGCCGGGACAGCTTATCAGCCCCAGCATTTT. It yields the protein CASSVAGTAYQPQHF. The V call is TRBV2, the J call TRBJ1-5, with 7 nucleotides matching TRBD1. The junction had 8 bases not matched to a gene; V was cut back by 4 bases and J by 5 bases. In germline, CDR1 is SNHLY, CDR2 FYNNEI. The CDR3 extends over 15 amino acids.

The CDR3 DNA is TGTGCCAGCAGCTTACCCGGGACTAGCGGGGGGTTGGAGACCCAGTACTTC. As protein: CASSLPGTSGGLETQYF. The chain employs TRBV7-2 and TRBJ2-5; 15 positions match TRBD2. After removal of 2 bases from V and 5 bases from J, the junction contained 6 bases not matched to a gene. This CDR3 contains 17 residues. Germline V gives CDR1 SGHTA, CDR2 FQGNSA.

The V gene is TRBV14, the J gene TRBJ2-1; 12 bases fit TRBD2. The V and J ends lost 4 bases and 3 bases, in that order; junction bases with no gene match: 7. This CDR3 comprises 17 residues. In germline, CDR1 is SGHDN, CDR2 FVKESK. Written as DNA, the CDR3 is TGTGCCAGCAGCCTTGGTCTAGCGGGAGGGCTCTACAATGAGCAGTTCTTC. Translated, it gives CASSLGLAGGLYNEQFF. The whole variable domain, filled in from reference TRBV14 and TRBJ2-1, reads EAGVTQFPSHSVIEKGQTVTLRCDPISGHDNLYWYRRVMGKEIKFLLHFVKESKQDESGMPNNRFLAERTGGTYSTLKVQPAELEDSGVYFCASSLGLAGGLYNEQFFGPGTRLTVL.

The J gene is TRBJ2-5, the V gene TRBV5-4; tentative D call: TRBD2 (5 bases). This CDR3 comprises 14 residues. CDR1 SGHNT and CDR2 YYREEE come from the germline V gene (reference sequence). The ends were cut back, 4 bases at V and 4 bases at J, with 14 bases in the middle. CDR3 in amino acids: CASSRTGEPETQYF. The CDR3 DNA is TGTGCCAGCAGCCGGACTGGAGAGCCAGAGACCCAGTACTTC.

CDR3: CASRPTVNTEAFF. The CDR3, as DNA: TGTGCCAGTAGGCCAACAGTGAACACTGAAGCTTTCTTT. V usage is TRBV19 and J usage is TRBJ1-1; no clear D. Looked up from germline, CDR1 is LNHDA and CDR2 is SQIVND (reference sequence). The CDR3 covers 13 residues. The V gene lost 6 bases and the J gene lost 0 bases, with 8 bases spanning the gap.

The J gene is TRBJ1-1, the V gene TRBV6-5; the D gene is possibly TRBD1 (5 bases). The CDR3 is made up of 14 amino acids. V shed 2 bases and J shed 4 bases, with 11 bases lying between them. The germline V gene encodes CDR1 MNHEY and CDR2 SVGAGI. The CDR3: CASSYKGHGTEAFF. The DNA of the CDR3 is TGTGCCAGCAGTTACAAGGGGCACGGCACTGAAGCTTTCTTT.

V is TRBV27 and J is TRBJ2-1; 11 nucleotides match TRBD2. J gave up 5 bases and V 3 bases, and 3 bases lay outside the gene matches. Germline V gives CDR1 MNHEY, CDR2 SMNVEV (reference sequence). This CDR3 has 15 residues. CDR3 loop: CASSFSGRADNEQFF. The DNA for the CDR3 is TGTGCCAGCAGTTTTAGCGGGAGGGCCGACAATGAGCAGTTCTTC.

Regarding this clone: Within the sample, other DNA sequences also encode this same CDR3. The chain is built from TRBV6-9 and TRBJ1-1; the D gene is possibly TRBD1 (5 bases). V lost 8 bases to trimming and J lost 3 bases, with 10 bases between them. The V gene's germline CDR1 is MNHGY and CDR2 SVAAGI. The CDR3 runs to 12 residues. The CDR3 coding sequence is TGTGCCAGCCCTCACAGGTACACTGAAGCTTTCTTT. Its translation: CASPHRYTEAFF.

This rearrangement joins TRBV5-1 to TRBJ1-2; no definite D call. CDR1 is SGHRS, CDR2 YFSETQ, per germline. V dropped 1 base and J dropped 4 bases, with 17 bases sitting between them. There are 16 residues in the CDR3. The CDR3 sequence is CASSLRPTGDGYGYTF. The CDR3 region has the DNA TGCGCCAGCAGCTTGAGACCGACCGGAGACGGCTATGGCTACACCTTC.